This T cell receptor beta chain was sequenced in a study of T cells after posttransplantation cyclophosphamide. Looked up from germline, CDR1 is SGHDN and CDR2 is FVKESK. This CDR3 region has 15 residues. Libraries were prepared by immunoSEQ multiplex PCR; TCRdb keeps only in-frame clonotypes and omits some of them. The sample offers over 25,000 clones and no singletons, the top ten holding over 1.3%. This clone showed up many times. The junction departs from germline at one end; a sequencing error may be responsible. This same CDR3 is encoded by further DNA sequences in the sample. The chain combines TRBV14 with TRBJ2-7; TRBD1 might be the D (7 bases). Sequenced sample: PBMCs. The source of this sequence is a man aged 50 to 59 in good health, CMV-negative, and a related stem cell transplant donor. CDR3 sequence (DNA): TGTGCCAGCAGCCAAGGCGGAGGGGGCTACTACGAGCAGTATTTC. It encodes CASSQGGGGYYEQYF.